These 13 T cell receptor beta chains share one sample of origin, sequenced in a study of cytomegalovirus exposure and HLA in healthy donors. The PCR was carried out with 60 Vbeta primers and 13 Jbeta primers. The method was immunoSEQ multiplex PCR; TCRdb's version includes in-frame clones alone and lacks a portion of them. The repertoire includes under 200,000 clones, around 72% of them detected once, and 3% to 3.5% sits in the top ten. The sample taken for sequencing was PBMCs. The source is a woman in her forties or fifties in good health and CMV-seropositive.

This chain uses TRBV6-1 with TRBJ2-7, with TRBD2 identical over 7 bases. Germline V lookup: CDR1 MNHNS, CDR2 SASEGT. The CDR3 covers 15 residues. V was clipped by 6 bases and J by 0 bases; unmatched bases: 8. In DNA form, the CDR3 reads TGTGCCAGCAGGGCGGTAAGCGGGGACTCCTACGAGCAGTACTTC. Amino acids: CASRAVSGDSYEQYF.

The chain carries TRBV7-6 and TRBJ2-1; TRBD2 might be the D (6 bases). Trimming pared 1 base from V and 3 bases from J, leaving 13 bases between. CDR3 length equals 16 residues. Germline CDR1 and CDR2: SGHVS and FNYEAQ. The CDR3 region is CASSLDGGLFYNEQFF. For the CDR3, the DNA is TGTGCCAGCAGCTTAGATGGAGGGTTGTTCTACAATGAGCAGTTCTTC.

This clone was seen a handful of times. The chain uses TRBV2 and TRBJ2-2; D is unclear. This CDR3 region has 15 residues. Trimming took off 2 bases at V and 2 bases at J, with 9 bases between the two ends. Looked up from germline, CDR1 is SNHLY and CDR2 is FYNNEI. The CDR3 region has the DNA TGTGCCAGCAGTGAAAGAACACCTAACACCGGGGAGCTGTTTTTT. This translates into CASSERTPNTGELFF.

A single count supports this clone. This rearrangement joins TRBV30 to TRBJ1-5, with 10 bases identical to TRBD1. CDR3 length: 13 residues. CDR1 is GTSNPN, CDR2 SVGIG, per germline (reference sequence). With V trimmed by 7 bases and J by 4 bases, 4 bases remained unmatched. CDR3 nucleotide sequence: TGTGCCTCCCGGACAGGGGGGAATCAGCCCCAGCATTTT. It translates to CASRTGGNQPQHF.

The chain joins TRBV30 to TRBJ1-5; D is possibly TRBD1 (5 bases). The CDR3 length is 14 residues. Germline values: CDR1 GTSNPN, CDR2 SVGIG (reference sequence). The V and J ends lost 0 bases and 5 bases respectively, with 11 bases between them. The CDR3 protein is CAWSVAGGDQPQHF. The CDR3 nucleotides read TGTGCCTGGAGTGTAGCCGGAGGGGATCAGCCCCAGCATTTT.

As concerns this clone: The junction shows a germline mismatch at one end, possibly a read error. The chain is built from TRBV27 and TRBJ2-4; a possible D gene is TRBD1 (6 bases). This CDR3 has 16 amino acids. Germline lookup yields CDR1 MNHEY and CDR2 SMNVEV (reference sequence). The CDR3 region is CASSGHRDMEQNSQYF. CDR3 nucleotides: TGTGCCAGCAGCGGTCACCGGGACATGGAACAAAACAGTCAGTACTTC.

In regard to this clone: One junction end disagrees with the germline gene, perhaps due to a read error. The genes are TRBV7-7 and TRBJ2-1; 7 nucleotides line up with TRBD2. The CDR3 extends over 14 amino acids. Germline CDR1 reads SSHAT; CDR2 reads FNYEAQ (reference sequence). The CDR3 nucleotides are TGTGCTAGCAGCCCCGGACTAGTGGGCAATGAGCAGTTCTTC. Its protein product is CASSPGLVGNEQFF.

This clone was picked up a small number of times. The rearrangement uses TRBV28 and TRBJ2-5; 7 bases fit TRBD1. The J call may be mistaken, given a closer DNA end match to TRBJ2-7. This CDR3 spans 15 amino acids. CDR1 is MDHEN, CDR2 SYDVKM, per germline. The CDR3 here is CASSPTGAGFYEQYF. DNA of the CDR3: TGTGCCAGCAGTCCTACAGGGGCGGGTTTCTACGAGCAGTACTTC.

The chain is built from TRBV5-4 and TRBJ1-2; D is ambiguous. This CDR3 is 15 amino acids long. Per germline, CDR1 SGHNT and CDR2 YYREEE (reference sequence). V was trimmed by 3 bases and J by 1 base, leaving 13 bases between them. CDR3 DNA sequence: TGTGCCAGCAGCTCGCCACCGGGAAATAACTATGGCTACACCTTC. Residues: CASSSPPGNNYGYTF.

This chain joins TRBV7-2 and TRBJ2-7; perhaps TRBD2 as D (7 bases). The CDR3 totals 17 residues. V was pared by 2 bases and J by 1 base, with 18 bases between. Per the germline V gene, CDR1 is SGHTA and CDR2 is FQGNSA. This CDR3 reads CASSLRGGATDSYEQYF. In nucleotides, the CDR3 is TGTGCCAGCAGCTTAAGGGGGGGGGCAACCGATTCCTACGAGCAGTACTTC. Full variable domain (missing parts from reference TRBV7-2 and TRBJ2-7): GAGVSQSPSNKVTEKGKDVELRCDPISGHTALYWYRQSLGQGLEFLIYFQGNSAPDKSGLPSDRFSAERTGGSVSTLTIQRTQQEDSAVYLCASSLRGGATDSYEQYFGPGTRLTVT.

The chain joins TRBV9 to TRBJ1-3; D gene unclear. CDR3 size: 16 residues. Trimming pared 4 bases from V and 0 bases from J, leaving 14 bases between. The V gene's germline CDR1 is SGDLS and CDR2 YYNGEE. The CDR3 spells CASSPRLSASGNTIYF. The CDR3 bases are TGTGCCAGCAGCCCCCGTCTTAGCGCCTCTGGAAACACCATATATTTT.

CDR3 region: CASSLVTGGKETQYF. The CDR3 nucleotides are TGTGCCAGCAGCTTAGTTACGGGGGGAAAAGAGACCCAGTACTTC. The J gene is TRBJ2-5, the V gene TRBV11-2; TRBD2 agrees at 7 bases. The CDR3 consists of 15 residues. With V trimmed by 1 base and J by 3 bases, 5 bases remained unmatched. Germline CDR1 reads SGHAT; CDR2 reads FQNNGV.

V is TRBV4-3 and J is TRBJ1-4; no definite D call. The germline V gene has CDR1 LGHNA and CDR2 YSLEER. The ends were cut back, 4 bases at V and 0 bases at J, with 15 bases in the middle. This CDR3 contains 17 residues. The CDR3 DNA sequence: TGCGCCAGCAGCCCAATGACAATGGAGGCAACTAATGAAAAACTGTTTTTT. It encodes CASSPMTMEATNEKLFF.